This TCR beta chain was obtained from a study of CXCR3-negative and CXCR3-positive naive CD8 T cells. Findings and limits, study-wide: The study inferred TCR strength from TRB CDR3 properties and found comparable surface CD5 between naive subsets. When CXCR3-positive naive cells were set against CXCR3-negative naive cells, the former had more hydrophobic TRB CDR3s. Similarly elevated diversity marked both naive subsets, with memory CD8+ cells showing far lower diversity.

With respect to this clonotype: The antigen is not known.

Germline V gives CDR1 MNHEY, CDR2 SVGAGI. The CDR3 covers 17 residues. Libraries of TRB cDNA were made by 5' RACE and carried UMIs. Following a re-call of the 5' RACE reads, TCRdb has one entry per CDR3 protein and lacks DNA. The listing contains approximately 89,000 distinct CDR3 sequences. This TCR was recovered from a human donor in good health. Some clones in this sample may be carry-over from other donors' samples. The V and J genes are TRBV6-5 and TRBJ2-1; TCRdb lists TRBD2, though no DNA is available to test this call. The sequencing input was naive CXCR3+ CD8+ T cells from blood. The sample's subset: CD45RO-CCR7+CD27+CD95- naive CD8+ T cells expressing CXCR3 (TNR3+). The CDR3 protein is CASSSGLAGAGYNEQFF.